The 26 T cell receptor beta chains presented below share a single source sample, sequenced in a study of vaccination effects on CD4 cells after COVID-19. The ViraFEST assay expanded antigen-specific CD4+ T cells with viral peptide pools before sequencing. When nine to ten days of culture had elapsed, CD4+ T cells were isolated. Vaccinated recipients, who were negative for nucleocapsid antibodies, had no history of SARS-CoV-2 infection. Libraries were prepared by immunoSEQ multiplex PCR; TCRdb keeps only in-frame clonotypes and omits some of them. The data contain about 28,000 clones, 75% to 85% of them singletons. Antigens of these TCRs are unknown. The sequencing here drew on CD4+ T cells from PBMCs cultured with SARS-CoV-2 spike peptides, taken before COVID-19 vaccination. Every receptor here comes from a human donor who received a COVID-19 vaccine.

The chain carries TRBV7-9 and TRBJ1-1, with D maybe TRBD1 (5 bases). The germline gives CDR1 SEHNR, CDR2 FQNEAQ (reference sequence). Between the trimmed V and J ends, which lost 0 bases and 1 base, there was a span of 9 bases. CDR3 length: 15 residues. This CDR3 reads CASSLAKGRNTEAFF. Here the CDR3 DNA reads TGTGCCAGCAGCTTAGCCAAGGGGAGGAACACTGAAGCTTTCTTT.

The rearrangement joins TRBV6-4 to TRBJ2-3; the match to TRBD2 covers 9 bases. The trim removed 5 bases at V and 0 bases at J, leaving 0 bases unmatched. Germline V gene lookup returns CDR1 MRHNA and CDR2 SNTAGT. CDR3 length: 14 amino acids. CDR3 amino acids: CASSTSGSTDTQYF. In nucleotides, the CDR3 is TGTGCCAGCAGTACTAGCGGGAGCACAGATACGCAGTATTTT.

This clone was observed a few times. The rearrangement uses TRBV7-9 and TRBJ2-1, with TRBD2 identical over 16 bases. Per the germline V gene, CDR1 is SEHNR and CDR2 is FQNEAQ (reference sequence). Trimming removed 3 bases from V and 7 bases from J; junction bases left unmatched: 9. This CDR3 spans 18 amino acids. CDR3 residues: CASSLGTSGRVWGNEQFF. The CDR3 region has the DNA TGTGCCAGCAGCTTGGGGACTAGCGGGAGGGTCTGGGGGAATGAGCAGTTCTTC.

This clone appeared a few times. The chain carries TRBV2 and TRBJ1-1; D uncertain. V was trimmed by 4 bases and J by 5 bases, leaving 11 bases between them. This CDR3 spans 13 amino acids. The germline CDR1 and CDR2 sequences are SNHLY and FYNNEI. The CDR3 here is CASSVIEGTEAFF. DNA for the CDR3: TGTGCCAGCAGTGTTATCGAAGGGACTGAAGCTTTCTTT.

V and J are TRBV4-1 and TRBJ2-3, with 9 nucleotides matching TRBD1. This CDR3 region has 15 residues. Germline V CDR1 and CDR2: MGHRA, YSYEKL. The V gene end was trimmed by 4 bases and the J gene end by 9 bases; junction bases not matched to a gene: 11. CDR3 coding DNA: TGCGCCAGCAGCCTAGGACAGGGGAGTGTCGGGACGCAGTATTTT. This sequence encodes CASSLGQGSVGTQYF.

V gene TRBV2 combines with J gene TRBJ1-2; D is possibly TRBD1 (5 bases). V was shortened by 4 bases and J by 8 bases, with 17 bases between the two germline ends. Germline V gene data show CDR1 as SNHLY and CDR2 as FYNNEI. This CDR3 comprises 14 residues. The CDR3 DNA follows: TGTGCCAGCAGTGGATTTGGGGGTAGAGGAGGCTACACCTTC. It codes for CASSGFGGRGGYTF.

The chain employs TRBV7-8 and TRBJ2-1, with 10 bases that match TRBD2. The CDR3 sequence is 17 residues long. CDR1 and CDR2 from the germline V gene are SGHVS and FQNEAQ. The V gene end was trimmed by 2 bases and the J gene end by 0 bases; junction bases not matched to a gene: 4. CDR3 sequence reads: CASSLTSGISSYNEQFF. CDR3 nucleotide sequence: TGTGCCAGCAGCTTAACTAGCGGGATTAGCTCCTACAATGAGCAGTTCTTC. Combining the CDR3 with reference TRBV7-8 and TRBJ2-1 gives the whole variable domain GAGVSQSPRYKVAKRGQDVALRCDPISGHVSLFWYQQALGQGPEFLTYFQNEAQLDKSGLPSDRFFAERPEGSVSTLKIQRTQQEDSAVYLCASSLTSGISSYNEQFFGPGTRLTVL.

The rearrangement uses TRBV14 and TRBJ1-1; no clear D. The CDR3 runs 12 residues. Germline loops: CDR1 SGHDN, CDR2 FVKESK. Trimming stripped 5 bases from V and 4 bases from J, with 8 bases between. The DNA of the CDR3 is TGTGCCAGCAGCGGGCGGGGCACTGAAGCTTTCTTT. The encoded protein is CASSGRGTEAFF. Combining the CDR3 with reference TRBV14 and TRBJ1-1 gives the whole variable domain EAGVTQFPSHSVIEKGQTVTLRCDPISGHDNLYWYRRVMGKEIKFLLHFVKESKQDESGMPNNRFLAERTGGTYSTLKVQPAELEDSGVYFCASSGRGTEAFFGQGTRLTVV.

This clone was found once. V gene TRBV7-2 combines with J gene TRBJ2-1, with 15 bases that match TRBD2. CDR1 SGHTA and CDR2 FQGNSA come from the germline V gene. This CDR3 has 16 amino acids. J was trimmed by 13 bases and V by 5 bases; bases with no gene match: 12. CDR3 sequence (DNA): TGTGCCAGCAGCCCTAGGACTAGCGGGGGGGCCCTAGTACAGTTCTTC. Translated, it gives CASSPRTSGGALVQFF.

The rearrangement uses TRBV15 and TRBJ2-3; D unclear. Germline-derived CDR1 and CDR2 are LNHNV and YYDKDF (reference sequence). V lost 2 bases, J lost 2 bases, and 2 bases lay in between. The CDR3 has 12 residues. CDR3 amino acids: CATSRYTDTQYF. CDR3 in DNA: TGTGCCACCAGCAGATACACAGATACGCAGTATTTT.

The rearrangement links TRBV4-2 to TRBJ1-2, with 9 bases matching TRBD1. The germline V gene has CDR1 LGHNA and CDR2 YNFKEQ. This CDR3 is 16 amino acids long. Trimming took 5 bases from V and 3 from J; bases not matched to a gene: 10. The CDR3 DNA sequence: TGTGCCAGCAGCAGGACCGGGACAGGGCAAGACTATGGCTACACCTTC. This translates into CASSRTGTGQDYGYTF.

The genes are TRBV6-5 and TRBJ1-4; D might be TRBD1 (5 bases). V lost 6 bases, J lost 7 bases, and 18 bases lay in between. Germline assignment: CDR1 MNHEY and CDR2 SVGAGI. CDR3 length equals 15 residues. Here the CDR3 DNA reads TGTGCCAGCAGGGTAGCAGGGACTTCGGGTGAAAAACTGTTTTTT. Its translation is CASRVAGTSGEKLFF.

The J gene is TRBJ1-5, the V gene TRBV28; 8 bases match TRBD1. The trim removed 6 bases at V and 0 bases at J, leaving 10 bases unmatched. This CDR3 has 17 residues. CDR1 is MDHEN, CDR2 SYDVKM, per germline. The CDR3 DNA reads as TGTGCCAGCAGCCATAGGACAGGGTTACTTAGCAATCAGCCCCAGCATTTT. Translating gives CASSHRTGLLSNQPQHF.

The genes are TRBV19 and TRBJ2-2; D is ambiguous. There are 14 residues in the CDR3. Germline V gene sequence: CDR1 LNHDA, CDR2 SQIVND (reference sequence). The germline V and J ends were trimmed by 2 bases and 3 bases, with 7 bases remaining between them. CDR3 sequence (DNA): TGTGCCAGTAGTATACGGAGCGACACCGGGGAGCTGTTTTTT. Residues: CASSIRSDTGELFF.

This chain links TRBV7-2 with TRBJ2-3; D possibly corresponds to TRBD1 (5 bases). V was pared by 3 bases and J by 1 base, with 5 bases between. This CDR3 is 13 amino acids long. Germline-derived CDR1 and CDR2 are SGHTA and FQGNSA. The CDR3 here is CASSFRGTDTQYF. CDR3 DNA sequence: TGTGCCAGCAGCTTCAGGGGCACAGATACGCAGTATTTT.

This clone occurred once. This chain joins TRBV5-1 and TRBJ2-2; tentatively, D is TRBD1 or TRBD2 (5 bases each). This CDR3 is 14 amino acids long. The V and J ends lost 4 bases and 2 bases respectively, with 9 bases between them. CDR1 is SGHRS and CDR2 is YFSETQ in the germline V gene. The CDR3 region is CASSGTDNTGELFF. CDR3 coding DNA: TGCGCCAGCAGCGGGACCGACAACACCGGGGAGCTGTTTTTT.

The chain has TRBV7-9 and TRBJ1-2, with 11 bases lining up with TRBD1. This CDR3 region has 15 residues. Germline V CDR1 and CDR2: SEHNR, FQNEAQ (reference sequence). Trimming took 5 bases from V and 5 from J; bases not matched to a gene: 7. The CDR3 coding sequence is TGTGCCAGCAGCAACGGGACAGGGGGTGGATATGGCTACACCTTC. Its translation: CASSNGTGGGYGYTF.

The V gene is TRBV27, the J gene TRBJ2-1; D is unclear. This CDR3 has 16 residues. Germline-derived CDR1 and CDR2 are MNHEY and SMNVEV (reference sequence). V was pared by 3 bases and J by 2 bases, with 14 bases between. The CDR3, as DNA: TGTGCCAGCAGTTTTCTCGGTTCCTTTCCCTACAATGAGCAGTTCTTC. Amino acid sequence: CASSFLGSFPYNEQFF.

The chain uses TRBV5-1 and TRBJ1-5; unclear D gene. V was cut by 0 bases and J by 4 bases, with 8 bases left in between. Germline-derived CDR1 and CDR2 are SGHRS and YFSETQ. The CDR3 totals 14 residues. The CDR3 DNA reads as TGCGCCAGCAGCTTGGGAGGCAGAAATCAGCCCCAGCATTTT. Amino acid sequence: CASSLGGRNQPQHF.

V is TRBV6-1 and J is TRBJ2-1; the D call may be TRBD1 or TRBD2 (5 bases each). This CDR3 is 15 amino acids long. V dropped 3 bases and J dropped 1 base, with 10 bases sitting between them. The germline V gene has CDR1 MNHNS and CDR2 SASEGT. This chain's CDR3 is CASSDLGTSYNEQFF. CDR3 bases: TGTGCCAGCAGTGACCTCGGGACGTCCTACAATGAGCAGTTCTTC.

The chain has TRBV6-5 and TRBJ2-1; D is possibly TRBD1 (6 bases). In germline, CDR1 is MNHEY, CDR2 SVGAGI. The V end was cut by 2 bases, the J end by 0 bases, with 8 bases between. The CDR3 runs 15 residues. The CDR3 coding sequence is TGTGCCAGCAGTTACGGGGACACCTCCTACAATGAGCAGTTCTTC. Its translation is CASSYGDTSYNEQFF.

In DNA, the CDR3 is TGTGCCAGCAGTGGGTCTTCTTCGAACACTGAAGCTTTCTTT. Translating it yields CASSGSSSNTEAFF. The chain carries TRBV28 and TRBJ1-1, with D uncertain. This CDR3 is built from 14 residues. V was trimmed by 5 bases and J by 1 base, leaving 11 bases between them. In germline, CDR1 is MDHEN, CDR2 SYDVKM.

The chain recombines TRBV4-1 with TRBJ2-5; possible D gene TRBD1, 5 bases. The CDR3 extends over 16 amino acids. Germline CDR1 reads MGHRA; CDR2 reads YSYEKL. V lost 1 base and J 1 base, leaving 13 bases between the germline ends. The CDR3 loop is CASSQGSAGSQETQYF. In DNA, the CDR3 is TGCGCCAGCAGCCAAGGGTCTGCAGGGTCCCAAGAGACCCAGTACTTC.

The CDR3 DNA follows: TGTGCCAGCAGTTTCGGTGGAGGACTCTCTGGAAACACCATATATTTT. Translated: CASSFGGGLSGNTIYF. The chain has TRBV28 and TRBJ1-3, with unresolved D. V dropped 3 bases and J dropped 0 bases, with 12 bases sitting between them. The CDR3 covers 16 residues. CDR1 MDHEN and CDR2 SYDVKM come from the germline V gene.

The rearrangement uses TRBV7-2 and TRBJ1-1, with 7 nucleotides matching TRBD1. V trimming: 3 bases; J trimming: 4 bases; junction bases outside the gene matches: 8. In germline, CDR1 is SGHTA, CDR2 FQGNSA. This CDR3 region has 15 residues. The CDR3 nucleotides read TGTGCCAGCAGCTTGGGCGCCAGGGGGGTCACTGAAGCTTTCTTT. Amino acid sequence: CASSLGARGVTEAFF.

Concerning this clone itself: Distinct nucleotide sequences in the sample also encode this CDR3. This chain uses TRBV11-2 with TRBJ2-3; no reliable D call. The CDR3 runs 12 residues. V dropped 4 bases and J dropped 2 bases, with 4 bases sitting between them. Germline CDR1 and CDR2: SGHAT and FQNNGV. CDR3 nucleotide sequence: TGTGCCAGCAGCTCTTCCACAGATACGCAGTATTTT. It is translated as CASSSSTDTQYF.